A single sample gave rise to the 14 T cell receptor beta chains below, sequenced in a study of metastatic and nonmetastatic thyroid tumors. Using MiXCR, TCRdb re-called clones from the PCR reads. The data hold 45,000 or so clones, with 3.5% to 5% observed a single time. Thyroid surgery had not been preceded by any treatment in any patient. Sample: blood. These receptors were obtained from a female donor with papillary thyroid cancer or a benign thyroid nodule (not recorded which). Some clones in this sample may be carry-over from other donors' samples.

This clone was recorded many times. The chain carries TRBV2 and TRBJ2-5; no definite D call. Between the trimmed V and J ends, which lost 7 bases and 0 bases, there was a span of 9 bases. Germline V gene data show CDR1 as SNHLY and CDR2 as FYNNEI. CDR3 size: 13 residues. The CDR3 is CASTIVYQETQYF. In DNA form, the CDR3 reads TGTGCCAGCACCATAGTGTACCAAGAGACCCAGTACTTC.

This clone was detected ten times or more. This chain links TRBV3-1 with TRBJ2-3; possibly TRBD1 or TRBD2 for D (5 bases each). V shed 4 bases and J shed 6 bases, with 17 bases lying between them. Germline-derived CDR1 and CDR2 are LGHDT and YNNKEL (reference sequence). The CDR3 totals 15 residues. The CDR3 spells CASSRKGERVDTQYF. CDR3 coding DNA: TGTGCCAGCAGCCGGAAAGGGGAGAGGGTTGATACGCAGTATTTT.

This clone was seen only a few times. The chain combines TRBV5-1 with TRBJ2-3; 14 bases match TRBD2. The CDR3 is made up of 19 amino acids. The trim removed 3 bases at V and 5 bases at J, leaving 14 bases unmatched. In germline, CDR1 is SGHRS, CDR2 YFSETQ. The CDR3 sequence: CASSSRLAGGPFDKDTQYF. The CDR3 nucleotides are TGCGCCAGCAGCTCGAGACTAGCGGGAGGGCCATTTGACAAAGATACGCAGTATTTT.

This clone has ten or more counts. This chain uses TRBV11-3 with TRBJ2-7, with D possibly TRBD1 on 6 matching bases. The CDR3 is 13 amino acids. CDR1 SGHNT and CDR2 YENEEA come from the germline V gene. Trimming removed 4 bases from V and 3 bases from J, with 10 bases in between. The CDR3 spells CASSSQQGYEQYF. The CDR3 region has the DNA TGTGCCAGCAGCTCACAACAGGGCTACGAGCAGTACTTC. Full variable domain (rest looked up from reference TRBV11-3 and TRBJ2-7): EAGVVQSPRYKIIEKKQPVAFWCNPISGHNTLYWYLQNLGQGPELLIRYENEEAVDDSQLPKDRFSAERLKGVDSTLKIQPAELGDSAVYLCASSSQQGYEQYFGPGTRLTVT.

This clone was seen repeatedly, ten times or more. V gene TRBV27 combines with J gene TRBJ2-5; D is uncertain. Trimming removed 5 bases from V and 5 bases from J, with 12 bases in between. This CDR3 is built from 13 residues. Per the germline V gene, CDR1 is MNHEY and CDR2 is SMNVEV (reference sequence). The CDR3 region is CASSPPLGETQYF. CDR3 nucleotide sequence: TGTGCCAGCAGTCCACCCCTTGGGGAGACCCAGTACTTC.

Here the CDR3 reads CASGSPGQGVYEQYF. As DNA, the CDR3 is TGTGCCAGCGGCTCGCCGGGACAGGGGGTCTACGAGCAGTACTTC. The chain links TRBV28 to TRBJ2-7, with TRBD1 identical over 11 bases. This CDR3 comprises 15 residues. Germline V gene sequence: CDR1 MDHEN, CDR2 SYDVKM. The V gene end was trimmed by 8 bases and the J gene end by 3 bases; junction bases not matched to a gene: 9.

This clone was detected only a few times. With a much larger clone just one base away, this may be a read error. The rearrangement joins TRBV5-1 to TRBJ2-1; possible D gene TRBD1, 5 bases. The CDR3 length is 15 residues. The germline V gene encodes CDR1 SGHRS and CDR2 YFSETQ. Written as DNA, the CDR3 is TGCGCCAGCAGGGACAACAGTGACCTATACAATGAGCGGTTCTTC. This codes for CASRDNSDLYNERFF. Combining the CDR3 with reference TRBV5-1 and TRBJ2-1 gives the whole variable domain KAGVTQTPRYLIKTRGQQVTLSCSPISGHRSVSWYQQTPGQGLQFLFEYFSETQRNKGNFPGRFSGRQFSNSRSEMNVSTLELGDSALYLCASRDNSDLYNERFFGPGTRLTVL.

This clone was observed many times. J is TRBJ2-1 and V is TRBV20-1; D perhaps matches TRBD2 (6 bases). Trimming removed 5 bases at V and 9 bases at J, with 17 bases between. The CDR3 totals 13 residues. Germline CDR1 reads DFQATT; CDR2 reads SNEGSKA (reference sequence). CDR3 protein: CSARDSKHREQFF. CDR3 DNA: TGCAGTGCTCGGGACTCCAAGCACCGTGAGCAGTTCTTC.

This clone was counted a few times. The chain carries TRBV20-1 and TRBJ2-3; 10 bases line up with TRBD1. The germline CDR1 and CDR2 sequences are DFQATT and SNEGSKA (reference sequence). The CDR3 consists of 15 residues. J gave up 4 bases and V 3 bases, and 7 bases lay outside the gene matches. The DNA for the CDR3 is TGCAGTGCTAGCCGACAGGGGGCGCTTTCAGATACGCAGTATTTT. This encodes CSASRQGALSDTQYF.

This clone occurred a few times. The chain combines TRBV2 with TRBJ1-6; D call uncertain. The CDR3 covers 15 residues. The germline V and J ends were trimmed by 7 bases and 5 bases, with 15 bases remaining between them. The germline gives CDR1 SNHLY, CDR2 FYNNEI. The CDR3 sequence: CASMEFEPDNSPLHF. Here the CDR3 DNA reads TGTGCCAGCATGGAGTTCGAGCCAGATAATTCACCCCTCCACTTT.

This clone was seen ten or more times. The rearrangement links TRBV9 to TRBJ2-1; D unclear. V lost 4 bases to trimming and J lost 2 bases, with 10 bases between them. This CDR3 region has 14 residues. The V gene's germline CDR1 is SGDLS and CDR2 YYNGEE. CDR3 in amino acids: CASSTETAYNEQFF. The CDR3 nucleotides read TGTGCCAGCAGCACCGAAACAGCCTACAATGAGCAGTTCTTC.

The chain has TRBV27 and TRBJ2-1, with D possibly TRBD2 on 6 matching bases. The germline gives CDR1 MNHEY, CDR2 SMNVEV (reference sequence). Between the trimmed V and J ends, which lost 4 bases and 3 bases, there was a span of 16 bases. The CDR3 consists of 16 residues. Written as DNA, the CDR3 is TGTGCCAGCAGTTCAGTAGCTAGCGCCGTCTACAATGAGCAGTTCTTC. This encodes CASSSVASAVYNEQFF.

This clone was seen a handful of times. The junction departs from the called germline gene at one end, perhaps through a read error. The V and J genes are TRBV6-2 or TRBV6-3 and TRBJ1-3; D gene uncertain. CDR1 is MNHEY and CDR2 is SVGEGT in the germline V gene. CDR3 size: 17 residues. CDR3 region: CASSSLRVQLSGDTIYF. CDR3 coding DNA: TGTGCCAGCAGTTCGCTCCGGGTCCAGCTCTCTGGAGACACCATATATTTT.

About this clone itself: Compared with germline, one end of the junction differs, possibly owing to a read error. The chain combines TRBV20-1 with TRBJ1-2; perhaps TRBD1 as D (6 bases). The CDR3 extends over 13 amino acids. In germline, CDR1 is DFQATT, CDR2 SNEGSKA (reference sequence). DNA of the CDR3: TGCGGTGCTAGAGAGTGGGGGCGGGATGGCTACACCTTC. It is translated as CGAREWGRDGYTF.